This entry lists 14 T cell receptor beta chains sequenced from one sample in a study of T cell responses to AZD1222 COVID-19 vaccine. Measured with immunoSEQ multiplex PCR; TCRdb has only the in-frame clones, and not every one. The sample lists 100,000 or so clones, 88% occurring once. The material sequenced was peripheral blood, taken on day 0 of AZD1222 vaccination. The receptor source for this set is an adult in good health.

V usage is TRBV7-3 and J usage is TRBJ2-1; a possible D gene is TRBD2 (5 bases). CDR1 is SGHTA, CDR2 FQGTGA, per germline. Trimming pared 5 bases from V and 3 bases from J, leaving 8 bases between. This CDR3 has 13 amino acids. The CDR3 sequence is CASSPGNYNEQFF. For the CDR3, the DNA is TGTGCCAGCAGCCCCGGGAACTACAATGAGCAGTTCTTC.

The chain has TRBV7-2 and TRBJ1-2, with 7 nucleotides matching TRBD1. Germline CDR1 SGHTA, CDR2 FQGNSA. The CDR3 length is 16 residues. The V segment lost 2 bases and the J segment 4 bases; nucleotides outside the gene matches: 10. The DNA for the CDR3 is TGTGCCAGCAGCTTACCGGACAGGATGAGTACCTATGGCTACACCTTC. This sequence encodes CASSLPDRMSTYGYTF.

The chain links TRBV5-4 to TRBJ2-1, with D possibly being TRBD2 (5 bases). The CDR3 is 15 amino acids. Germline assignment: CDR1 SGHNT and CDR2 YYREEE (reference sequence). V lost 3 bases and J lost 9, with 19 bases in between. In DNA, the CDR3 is TGTGCCAGCAGCTCACACGGACTCTCGGGGAGTGAGCAGTTCTTC. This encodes CASSSHGLSGSEQFF.

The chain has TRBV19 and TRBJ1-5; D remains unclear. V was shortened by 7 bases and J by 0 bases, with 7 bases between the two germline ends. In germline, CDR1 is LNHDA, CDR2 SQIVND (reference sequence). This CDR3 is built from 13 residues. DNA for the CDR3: TGTGCCAGTACCCTATATAGCAATCAGCCCCAGCATTTT. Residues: CASTLYSNQPQHF.

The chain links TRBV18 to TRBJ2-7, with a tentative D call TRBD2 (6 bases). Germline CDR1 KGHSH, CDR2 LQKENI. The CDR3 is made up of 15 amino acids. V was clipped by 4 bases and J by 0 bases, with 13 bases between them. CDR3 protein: CASSLGDGSSYEQYF. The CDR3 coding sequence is TGTGCCAGCTCACTTGGAGACGGGAGCTCCTACGAGCAGTACTTC.

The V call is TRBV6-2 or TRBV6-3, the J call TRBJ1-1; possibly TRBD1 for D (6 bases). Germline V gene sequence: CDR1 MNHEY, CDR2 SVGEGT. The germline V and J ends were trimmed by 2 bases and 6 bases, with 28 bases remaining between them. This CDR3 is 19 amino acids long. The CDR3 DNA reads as TGTGCCAGCAGTTACCCCAGACAGGCCTTGCGGGATGGGAGAGCTGAAGCTTTCTTT. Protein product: CASSYPRQALRDGRAEAFF.

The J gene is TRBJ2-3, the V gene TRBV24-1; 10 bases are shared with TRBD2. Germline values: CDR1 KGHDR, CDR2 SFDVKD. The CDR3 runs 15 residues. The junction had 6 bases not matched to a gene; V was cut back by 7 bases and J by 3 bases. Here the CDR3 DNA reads TGTGCCACCAGCCTGACTAGCGGGTCGACAGATACGCAGTATTTT. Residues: CATSLTSGSTDTQYF.

The CDR3 bases are TGTGCCAGCAGCAACCAGGGACTAGCGGTTTCCTACGAGCAGTACTTC. Translation gives CASSNQGLAVSYEQYF. V usage is TRBV13 and J usage is TRBJ2-7, with TRBD2 identical over 11 bases. J lost 1 base, V lost 5 bases, and 7 bases had no gene match. CDR1 is PRHDT, CDR2 FYEKMQ, per germline (reference sequence). The CDR3 has 16 amino acids.

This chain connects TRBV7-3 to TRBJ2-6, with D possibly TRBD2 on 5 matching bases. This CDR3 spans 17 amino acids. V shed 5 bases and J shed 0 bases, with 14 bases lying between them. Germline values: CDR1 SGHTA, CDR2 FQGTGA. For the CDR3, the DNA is TGTGCCAGCAGCCGCACGAAACGGGACTCTGGGGCCAACGTCCTGACTTTC. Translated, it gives CASSRTKRDSGANVLTF.

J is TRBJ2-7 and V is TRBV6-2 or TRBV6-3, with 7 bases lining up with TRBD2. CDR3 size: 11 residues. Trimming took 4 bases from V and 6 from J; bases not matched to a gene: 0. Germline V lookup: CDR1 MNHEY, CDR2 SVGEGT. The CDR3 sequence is CASSSSGEQYF. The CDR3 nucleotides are TGTGCCAGCAGTTCTAGCGGCGAGCAGTACTTC.

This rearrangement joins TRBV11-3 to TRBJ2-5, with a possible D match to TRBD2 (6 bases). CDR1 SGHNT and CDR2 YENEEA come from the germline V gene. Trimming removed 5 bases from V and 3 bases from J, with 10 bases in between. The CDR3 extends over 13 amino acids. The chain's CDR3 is CASSQGLKETQYF. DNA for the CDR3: TGTGCCAGCAGCCAGGGACTGAAAGAGACCCAGTACTTC.

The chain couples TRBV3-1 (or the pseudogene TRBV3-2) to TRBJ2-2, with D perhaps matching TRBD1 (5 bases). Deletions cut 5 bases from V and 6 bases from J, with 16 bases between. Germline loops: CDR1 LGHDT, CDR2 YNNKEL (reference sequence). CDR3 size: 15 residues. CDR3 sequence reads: CASSFRLQDPGELFF. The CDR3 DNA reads TGTGCCAGCAGCTTCCGCTTACAGGATCCCGGGGAGCTGTTTTTT.

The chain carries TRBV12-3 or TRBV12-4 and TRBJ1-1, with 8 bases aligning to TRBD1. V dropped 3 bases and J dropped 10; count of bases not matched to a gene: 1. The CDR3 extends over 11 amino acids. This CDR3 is CASSLTGVAFF. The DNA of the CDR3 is TGTGCCAGCAGTTTGACAGGGGTAGCTTTCTTT.

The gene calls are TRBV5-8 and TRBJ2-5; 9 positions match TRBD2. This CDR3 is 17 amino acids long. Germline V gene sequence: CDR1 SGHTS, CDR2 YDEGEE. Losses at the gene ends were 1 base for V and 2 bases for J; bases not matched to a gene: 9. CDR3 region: CASSLWLAGRGQETQYF. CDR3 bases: TGTGCCAGCAGCTTGTGGCTAGCGGGGAGGGGACAAGAGACCCAGTACTTC.